One and the same sample provided the 23 T cell receptor beta chains below, sequenced in a study of T cell repertoires in cytomegalovirus infection. The antigens these receptors bind are not known. TCRdb analysed the reads with MiXCR anew, one entry per CDR3 protein. This table has approximately 910,000 distinct CDR3 sequences, approximately 31% appearing once. Here the sequenced sample was cultured CD8+ T cells from PBMCs, taken from culture after CMV antigen stimulation. The receptors stem from a human donor in good health (CMV status not recorded). Some clones in this sample may be carry-over from other donors' samples.

This clonotype turned up a few times. The genes are TRBV7-6 and TRBJ2-1, with 8 bases that match TRBD1. From germline, CDR1 is SGHVS and CDR2 FNYEAQ. There are 16 residues in the CDR3. V dropped 5 bases and J dropped 5; count of bases not matched to a gene: 11. CDR3 in amino acids: CASSDSGRGLHNEQFF. CDR3 bases: TGTGCCAGCAGCGACTCCGGCAGGGGGCTCCACAATGAGCAGTTCTTC. Supplemented by reference TRBV7-6 and TRBJ2-1, the full variable domain reads GAGVSQSPRYKVTKRGQDVALRCDPISGHVSLYWYRQALGQGPEFLTYFNYEAQQDKSGLPNDRFSAERPEGSISTLTIQRTEQRDSAMYRCASSDSGRGLHNEQFFGPGTRLTVL.

This rearrangement joins TRBV12-3 or TRBV12-4 to TRBJ1-1, with 7 nucleotides matching TRBD1. Losses at the gene ends were 3 bases for V and 6 bases for J; bases not matched to a gene: 4. The CDR3 is 13 amino acids. The DNA for the CDR3 is TGTGCCAGCAGTTTCGGCAGGGGGGCTGAAGCTTTCTTT. This sequence encodes CASSFGRGAEAFF.

This clonotype was detected only a few times. The chain combines TRBV7-9 with TRBJ1-1, with 8 positions matching TRBD1. The CDR3 loop spans 14 amino acids. Germline CDR1 and CDR2: SEHNR and FQNEAQ (reference sequence). V dropped 7 bases and J dropped 4; count of bases not matched to a gene: 8. The CDR3 sequence: CASTNLDRVTEAFF. The CDR3 DNA sequence: TGTGCCAGCACCAACTTGGACAGGGTCACTGAAGCTTTCTTT.

The sample holds a few counts of this clonotype. This rearrangement joins TRBV12-3 or TRBV12-4 to TRBJ2-7, with 7 bases aligning to TRBD2. This CDR3 has 13 amino acids. V lost 2 bases and J lost 12; bases outside the gene matches: 10. The CDR3 bases are TGTGCCAGCAGTTTAAGGGGCGGGGGTGATCTGTACTTC. Protein sequence: CASSLRGGGDLYF.

In its sample, this clonotype was seen many times. This sequence joins TRBV6-6 and TRBJ2-7; D gene uncertain. This CDR3 is 14 amino acids long. V lost 2 bases, J lost 3 bases, and 11 bases lay in between. Germline values: CDR1 MNHNY, CDR2 SVGAGI (reference sequence). CDR3 region: CASSYHYTNYEQYV. The CDR3 DNA follows: TGTGCCAGCAGTTACCACTATACCAACTACGAGCAGTACGTC.

The chain employs TRBV19 and TRBJ2-2; 7 bases fit TRBD1. Looked up from germline, CDR1 is LNHDA and CDR2 is SQIVND (reference sequence). V lost 6 bases, J lost 3 bases, and 4 bases stayed unmatched. The CDR3 contains 14 residues. The CDR3 region is CASRTGWYTGELFF. The CDR3 nucleotides are TGTGCCAGTAGGACAGGGTGGTACACCGGGGAGCTGTTTTTT.

The CDR3 region is CASSLGRPWIEAFF. CDR3 nucleotide sequence: TGTGCCAGCAGTTTAGGAAGACCATGGATTGAAGCTTTCTTT. The J gene is TRBJ1-1, the V gene TRBV28; D ambiguous. Trimming took off 2 bases at V and 7 bases at J, with 14 bases between the two ends. The CDR3 covers 14 residues. Germline V lookup: CDR1 MDHEN, CDR2 SYDVKM.

This clonotype appeared a few times. The chain employs TRBV12-3 or TRBV12-4 and TRBJ2-7; D gene ambiguous. V was trimmed by 1 base and J by 4 bases, leaving 8 bases between them. This CDR3 comprises 13 residues. The CDR3 region is CASSLGFLYEQYV. Here the CDR3 DNA reads TGTGCCAGCAGTTTAGGGTTTCTATACGAGCAGTACGTC.

The V and J genes are TRBV7-1 and TRBJ2-6; maybe TRBD2 (6 bases). Being an ORF, TRBV7-1 has a function that is uncertain. V shed 5 bases and J shed 2 bases, with 10 bases lying between them. The CDR3 length is 15 residues. The CDR3 region is CASSLPGAGANVLTF. The DNA of the CDR3 is TGTGCCAGCAGCCTTCCGGGGGCTGGGGCCAACGTCCTGACTTTC.

J is TRBJ1-1 and V is TRBV19; 10 nucleotides line up with TRBD1. Germline lookup yields CDR1 LNHDA and CDR2 SQIVND (reference sequence). The J segment lost 5 bases and the V segment lost 4 bases, leaving 10 bases of the junction unmatched. This CDR3 contains 16 residues. The CDR3 DNA is TGTGCCAGTAGTACCGCCGGGACAGGGGAGTGGACTGAAGCTTTCTTT. It specifies CASSTAGTGEWTEAFF.

V and J are TRBV4-2 and TRBJ1-5, with 8 bases lining up with TRBD1. The germline V gene has CDR1 LGHNA and CDR2 YNFKEQ. V lost 3 bases to trimming and J lost 2 bases; unmatched junction nucleotides: 9. CDR3 length equals 17 residues. Written as DNA, the CDR3 is TGTGCCAGCAGCCATCTAGGAGGACAGGGTCGCAATCAGCCCCAGCATTTT. Protein: CASSHLGGQGRNQPQHF.

For this clonotype: This may stem from a read error, because a much larger clone lies one nucleotide away. The CDR3 spells CASSLLSANTKAFF. The CDR3, as DNA: TGTGCCAGCAGCTTACTTTCGGCGAACACTAAAGCTTTCTTT. This chain uses TRBV7-2 with TRBJ1-1; D gene unclear. Per germline, CDR1 SGHTA and CDR2 FQGNSA. The CDR3 covers 14 residues. The variable domain in full, completed from reference TRBV7-2 and TRBJ1-1, reads GAGVSQSPSNKVTEKGKDVELRCDPISGHTALYWYRQSLGQGLEFLIYFQGNSAPDKSGLPSDRFSAERTGGSVSTLTIQRTQQEDSAVYLCASSLLSANTKAFFGQGTRLTVV.

The chain recombines TRBV6-5 with TRBJ2-1; no reliable D call. V was shortened by 1 base and J by 6 bases, with 22 bases between the two germline ends. Germline CDR1 is MNHEY and CDR2 is SVGAGI. This CDR3 has 18 residues. The CDR3 coding sequence is TGTGCCAGCAGTTACTGGAGTCGGCACAGCTTAGAAGTCAATGAGCAGTTCTTC. Protein product: CASSYWSRHSLEVNEQFF.

The V gene is TRBV10-2, the J gene TRBJ1-2; 10 bases fit TRBD1. This CDR3 comprises 16 residues. The V and J ends lost 7 bases and 4 bases, in that order; junction bases with no gene match: 12. Germline V gives CDR1 WSHSY, CDR2 SAAADI. Written as DNA, the CDR3 is TGCGCCAGCATTCCGGGACAGGGGACCTTAGGCTATGGCTACACCTTC. The encoded protein is CASIPGQGTLGYGYTF.

As to this clonotype: Germline and junction disagree at one end, which may indicate a read error. The chain recombines TRBV14 with TRBJ2-1, with TRBD2 matching 9 bases. The CDR3 has 21 amino acids. Germline CDR1 is SGHDN and CDR2 is FVKESK. The CDR3: CVSSQDPSSGGPARPYNEQFF. CDR3 DNA: TGTGTCAGCAGCCAAGATCCCTCCAGCGGGGGGCCGGCCCGGCCTTACAATGAGCAGTTCTTC. Looking up the rest from reference TRBV14 and TRBJ2-1 gives the full variable domain: EAGVTQFPSHSVIEKGQTVTLRCDPISGHDNLYWYRRVMGKEIKFLLHFVKESKQDESGMPNNRFLAERTGGTYSTLKVQPAELEDSGVYFCVSSQDPSSGGPARPYNEQFFGPGTRLTVL.

This clonotype occurred a few times. This chain connects TRBV29-1 to TRBJ1-1, with D perhaps TRBD1 (5 bases). Trimming left V 0 bases short and J 1 base short, with 9 bases between. Germline-derived CDR1 and CDR2 are SQVTM and ANQGSEA. The CDR3 consists of 14 residues. The CDR3 region has the DNA TGCAGCGTTGAAGATCTGGGGGAGAACACTGAAGCTTTCTTT. It specifies CSVEDLGENTEAFF.

This clonotype has more than one count but fewer than ten. The chain couples TRBV7-6 to TRBJ2-6, with D possibly being TRBD1 or TRBD2 (5 bases each). Deletions cut 1 base from V and 0 bases from J, with 10 bases between. The CDR3 sequence is 17 residues long. Germline loops: CDR1 SGHVS, CDR2 FNYEAQ. CDR3 DNA: TGTGCCAGCAGCTTAGAGGGACGGCGCTCTGGGGCCAACGTCCTGACTTTC. Amino acids: CASSLEGRRSGANVLTF.

This clonotype was counted only a few times. The V call is TRBV7-2, the J call TRBJ2-7; 8 bases agree with TRBD1. The length of the CDR3 is 15 residues. The trim removed 5 bases at V and 4 bases at J, leaving 10 bases unmatched. Looked up from germline, CDR1 is SGHTA and CDR2 is FQGNSA. CDR3 sequence: CASSVSGTGPYEQYF. The CDR3 nucleotides read TGTGCCAGCAGCGTATCCGGGACAGGACCGTACGAGCAGTACTTC.

V and J are TRBV12-3 or TRBV12-4 and TRBJ2-2; 7 bases are a match to TRBD2. The CDR3 has 14 amino acids. The trim removed 8 bases at V and 6 bases at J, leaving 9 bases unmatched. CDR3 sequence (DNA): TGTGCCAGCCCCCCGGGGGGACGCCCCGGGGAGCTGTTTTTT. Translation: CASPPGGRPGELFF.

This clonotype was seen only a few times. V gene TRBV7-6 combines with J gene TRBJ2-5; no definite D call. The CDR3 runs 15 residues. Germline V lookup: CDR1 SGHVS, CDR2 FNYEAQ. Trimming took 4 bases from V and 5 from J, leaving 17 bases between them. The DNA for the CDR3 is TGTGCCAGCAGCTCCGTAGGGCGGTTCCAGGAGACCCAGTACTTC. Protein sequence: CASSSVGRFQETQYF.

The gene calls are TRBV19 and TRBJ1-5; D is unclear. The CDR3 covers 14 residues. CDR1 and CDR2 from the germline V gene are LNHDA and SQIVND (reference sequence). Deletions cut 3 bases from V and 5 bases from J, with 11 bases between. CDR3 amino acids: CASSIDGPHQPQHF. The DNA of the CDR3 is TGTGCCAGTAGTATCGACGGGCCTCATCAGCCCCAGCATTTT.

Many counts were recorded for this clonotype. V and J are TRBV6-1 and TRBJ2-1; 10 nucleotides align to TRBD1. Germline V gene sequence: CDR1 MNHNS, CDR2 SASEGT. With 3 bases clipped from V and 3 bases from J, the junction kept 2 bases outside the gene matches. The CDR3 totals 15 residues. In DNA form, the CDR3 reads TGTGCCAGCAGTGAGACAGGGGGCGGCTACAATGAGCAGTTCTTC. Its translation is CASSETGGGYNEQFF.

This clonotype was counted between two and nine times. The chain carries TRBV7-9 and TRBJ2-5; the match to TRBD2 covers 10 bases. The CDR3 extends over 16 amino acids. V gave up 4 bases and J gave up 4 bases; unmatched junction bases: 9. Germline CDR1 SEHNR, CDR2 FQNEAQ (reference sequence). Written as DNA, the CDR3 is TGTGCCAGCAGCTCACCGGGACTAGCGAGATTAGAGACCCAGTACTTC. Protein: CASSSPGLARLETQYF.